This TCR beta chain was obtained from a study of T cell responses to AZD1222 COVID-19 vaccine. Looking at the study overall: Some second doses came at about 4 weeks and others at about 12 weeks; these were pooled. Study findings and constraints: Increases in Spike-specific TCR breadth and depth were seen after two AZD1222 doses. Spike regions recognized by vaccine-associated CD4 TCRs spanned the protein, led by 160-218 and 743-854. Donor demographics were predominantly white British with a female majority; clonal diversity may be underestimated.

This clone has a single count. Its target is not known. Germline V gives CDR1 MNHEY, CDR2 SVGAGI. The V end lost 1 base, the J end lost 7 bases, and 13 bases lay between the germline ends. The CDR3 runs 15 residues. The assay was immunoSEQ multiplex PCR, and TCRdb's table has in-frame clones only and misses some. Of some 80,000 clones listed, 85% to 90% were seen once; the top ten hold 5.7%. Sequencing used peripheral blood, obtained on day 0 of AZD1222 vaccination. The chain uses TRBV6-5 and TRBJ1-4; a possible D gene is TRBD1 (5 bases). The source of this sequence is an adult in good health. The CDR3 DNA sequence: TGTGCCAGCAGTTACTTGAGAGGGAGGGGTGAAAAACTGTTTTTT. As protein: CASSYLRGRGEKLFF.